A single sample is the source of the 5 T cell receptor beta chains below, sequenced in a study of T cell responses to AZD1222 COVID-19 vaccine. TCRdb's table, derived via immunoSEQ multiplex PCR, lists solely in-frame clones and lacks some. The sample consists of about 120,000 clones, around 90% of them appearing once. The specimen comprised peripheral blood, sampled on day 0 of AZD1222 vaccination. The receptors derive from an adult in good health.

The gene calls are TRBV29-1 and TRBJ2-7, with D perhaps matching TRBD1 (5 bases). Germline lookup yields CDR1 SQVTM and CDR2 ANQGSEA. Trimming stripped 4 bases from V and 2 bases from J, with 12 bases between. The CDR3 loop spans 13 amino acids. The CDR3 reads CSVVGVATYEQYF. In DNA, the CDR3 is TGCAGCGTTGTAGGGGTCGCAACCTACGAGCAGTACTTC.

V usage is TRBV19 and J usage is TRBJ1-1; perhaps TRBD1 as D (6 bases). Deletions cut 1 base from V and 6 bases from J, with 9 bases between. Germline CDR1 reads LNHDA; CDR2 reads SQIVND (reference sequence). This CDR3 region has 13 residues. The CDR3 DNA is TGTGCCAGTAGTATAGTGGGGGCTTCTGAAGCTTTCTTT. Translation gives CASSIVGASEAFF.

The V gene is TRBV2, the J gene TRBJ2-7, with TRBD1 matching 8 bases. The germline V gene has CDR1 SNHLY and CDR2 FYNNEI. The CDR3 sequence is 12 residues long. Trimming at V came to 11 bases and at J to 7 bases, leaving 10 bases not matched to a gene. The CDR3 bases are TGTGCCTTCCGGGACAGGCTAGGGGAGCAGTACTTC. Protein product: CAFRDRLGEQYF.

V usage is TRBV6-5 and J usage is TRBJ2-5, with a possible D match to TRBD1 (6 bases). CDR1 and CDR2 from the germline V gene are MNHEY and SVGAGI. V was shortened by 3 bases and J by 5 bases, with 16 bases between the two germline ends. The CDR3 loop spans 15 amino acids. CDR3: CASSYQGTQEETQYF. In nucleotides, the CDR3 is TGTGCCAGCAGTTATCAGGGGACACAAGAGGAGACCCAGTACTTC.

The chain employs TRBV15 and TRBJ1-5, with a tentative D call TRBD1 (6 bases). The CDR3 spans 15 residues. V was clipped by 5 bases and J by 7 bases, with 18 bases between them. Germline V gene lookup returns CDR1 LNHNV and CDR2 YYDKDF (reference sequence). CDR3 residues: CATSEQGGVGQPQHF. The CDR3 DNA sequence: TGTGCCACCAGCGAACAGGGTGGGGTTGGACAGCCCCAGCATTTT.